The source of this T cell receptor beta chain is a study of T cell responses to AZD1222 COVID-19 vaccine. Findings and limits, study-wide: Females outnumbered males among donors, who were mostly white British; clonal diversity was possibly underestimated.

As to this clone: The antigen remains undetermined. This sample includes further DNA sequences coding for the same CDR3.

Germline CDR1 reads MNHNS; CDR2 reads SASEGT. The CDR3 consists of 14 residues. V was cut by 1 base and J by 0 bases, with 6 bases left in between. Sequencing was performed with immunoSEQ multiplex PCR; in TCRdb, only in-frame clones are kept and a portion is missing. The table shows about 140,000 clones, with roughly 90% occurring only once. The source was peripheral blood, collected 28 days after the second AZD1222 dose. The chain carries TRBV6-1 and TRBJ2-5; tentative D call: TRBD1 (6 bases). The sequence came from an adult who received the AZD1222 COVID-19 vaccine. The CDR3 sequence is CASSEDRDQETQYF. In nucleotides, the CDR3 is TGTGCCAGCAGTGAAGACAGGGACCAAGAGACCCAGTACTTC.